These 30 T cell receptor beta chains came from one sample sequenced in a study of blood T cell repertoires in COVID-19. The method was immunoSEQ multiplex PCR; TCRdb's version includes in-frame clones alone and lacks a portion of them. The data contain more than 250,000 clones, around 83% of them singletons. Input material: peripheral blood. Receptor source: a young man with active or convalescent COVID-19.

This clone has a count of ten or more. The V gene is TRBV19, the J gene TRBJ2-7, with 7 bases identical to TRBD1. The V segment lost 5 bases and the J segment 2 bases; nucleotides outside the gene matches: 6. This CDR3 has 14 amino acids. Germline CDR1 is LNHDA and CDR2 is SQIVND (reference sequence). CDR3 loop: CASSYGTAAYEQYF. The CDR3 DNA reads as TGTGCCAGTAGTTACGGGACAGCTGCCTACGAGCAGTACTTC. Supplemented by reference TRBV19 and TRBJ2-7, the full variable domain reads DGGITQSPKYLFRKEGQNVTLSCEQNLNHDAMYWYRQDPGQGLRLIYYSQIVNDFQKGDIAEGYSVSREKKESFPLTVTSAQKNPTAFYLCASSYGTAAYEQYFGPGTRLTVT.

The CDR3 is CAWTTGQSSYEQYF. CDR3 DNA: TGTGCCTGGACTACGGGACAGAGCTCCTACGAGCAGTACTTC. This chain connects TRBV30 to TRBJ2-7; TRBD1 matches at 7 bases. The V gene end was trimmed by 4 bases and the J gene end by 0 bases; junction bases not matched to a gene: 6. The CDR3 has 14 amino acids. Germline assignment: CDR1 GTSNPN and CDR2 SVGIG (reference sequence).

This clone was counted between two and nine times. This chain uses TRBV2 with TRBJ2-2, with D maybe TRBD1 (5 bases). The ends were cut back, 2 bases at V and 4 bases at J, with 5 bases in the middle. This CDR3 has 13 residues. The germline CDR1 and CDR2 sequences are SNHLY and FYNNEI. The CDR3 nucleotides read TGTGCCAGCAGTGAACAGGGCACCGGGGAGCTGTTTTTT. It translates to CASSEQGTGELFF.

The gene calls are TRBV12-3 or TRBV12-4 and TRBJ1-2, with no clear D. V lost 5 bases and J lost 12, with 16 bases in between. The CDR3 has 12 amino acids. In nucleotides, the CDR3 is TGTGCCAGCAGTCACCCTAAGACTGGTAACACCTTC. It specifies CASSHPKTGNTF.

V usage is TRBV3-1 (or the pseudogene TRBV3-2) and J usage is TRBJ2-5; D gene unclear. Germline assignment: CDR1 LGHDT and CDR2 YNNKEL (reference sequence). Trimming took 1 base from V and 4 from J, leaving 13 bases between them. There are 15 residues in the CDR3. This CDR3 is CASSQVWSIGETQYF. The CDR3 nucleotides are TGTGCCAGCAGCCAAGTCTGGTCAATCGGAGAGACCCAGTACTTC.

The J gene is TRBJ2-7, the V gene TRBV11-2, with D maybe TRBD1 (5 bases). CDR3 length: 11 residues. The V end lost 3 bases, the J end lost 5 bases, and 5 bases lay between the germline ends. The germline V gene has CDR1 SGHAT and CDR2 FQNNGV. Written as DNA, the CDR3 is TGTGCCAGCAGCTTCAGGGACGAGCAGTACTTC. This sequence encodes CASSFRDEQYF.

The CDR3 is CASRPGTGTIGELFF. CDR3 in DNA: TGTGCCAGCAGGCCCGGGACAGGGACGATCGGGGAGCTGTTTTTT. The V and J genes are TRBV6-5 and TRBJ2-2; 9 bases match TRBD1. The V and J ends lost 6 bases and 7 bases, in that order; junction bases with no gene match: 9. This CDR3 is built from 15 residues. CDR1 is MNHEY and CDR2 is SVGAGI in the germline V gene.

V is TRBV11-2 and J is TRBJ2-3, with 7 bases identical to TRBD2. V lost 4 bases to trimming and J lost 1 base; unmatched junction nucleotides: 5. CDR1 SGHAT and CDR2 FQNNGV come from the germline V gene. The CDR3 runs 15 residues. The CDR3 nucleotides are TGTGCCAGCAGCTCCACGGGGGGACGCACAGATACGCAGTATTTT. This codes for CASSSTGGRTDTQYF.

The V and J genes are TRBV7-3 and TRBJ2-3; TRBD2 matches 7 bases. Germline trimming cut 5 bases from V and 4 bases from J; bases unmatched to any gene: 6. The CDR3 is 14 residues long. Germline CDR1 reads SGHTA; CDR2 reads FQGTGA. The CDR3 spells CASSASTSPDTQYF. Written as DNA, the CDR3 is TGTGCCAGCAGCGCCTCGACTAGCCCAGATACGCAGTATTTT.

The chain couples TRBV5-1 to TRBJ1-2; D gene ambiguous. Trimming stripped 3 bases from V and 0 bases from J, with 6 bases between. Germline V CDR1 and CDR2: SGHRS, YFSETQ. This CDR3 spans 13 amino acids. The CDR3 bases are TGCGCCAGCAGCTCGGTGTCTAACTATGGCTACACCTTC. It translates to CASSSVSNYGYTF.

This rearrangement joins TRBV30 to TRBJ1-4; D is uncertain. CDR1 and CDR2 from the germline V gene are GTSNPN and SVGIG (reference sequence). The CDR3 consists of 13 residues. V was cut by 2 bases and J by 8 bases, with 12 bases left in between. The CDR3 nucleotides are TGTGCCTGGAGTCCAGAAATTTGGGAAAAACTGTTTTTT. Protein product: CAWSPEIWEKLFF.

The rearrangement uses TRBV29-1 and TRBJ2-7; 11 bases are a match to TRBD1. With 6 bases clipped from V and 3 bases from J, the junction kept 4 bases outside the gene matches. Germline CDR1 reads SQVTM; CDR2 reads ANQGSEA. CDR3 size: 13 residues. The CDR3 DNA reads TGCAGCGTCACCGGGACAGGGGGCTACGAGCAGTACTTC. It yields the protein CSVTGTGGYEQYF.

This clone was counted between two and nine times. This rearrangement joins TRBV5-1 to TRBJ1-1; D not certain. CDR3 size: 15 residues. Trimming took off 0 bases at V and 0 bases at J, with 9 bases between the two ends. CDR1 SGHRS and CDR2 YFSETQ come from the germline V gene. The CDR3 is CASSLGVSLNTEAFF. CDR3 bases: TGCGCCAGCAGCTTGGGAGTTTCGTTGAACACTGAAGCTTTCTTT.

This CDR3 is CSVRGSTEAFF. DNA of the CDR3: TGCAGCGTTCGGGGGTCCACTGAAGCTTTCTTT. V usage is TRBV29-1 and J usage is TRBJ1-1; TRBD1 is a possible D gene (5 bases). The CDR3 length is 11 residues. CDR1 SQVTM and CDR2 ANQGSEA come from the germline V gene. V dropped 5 bases and J dropped 4 bases, with 8 bases sitting between them.

The genes are TRBV28 and TRBJ2-5, with D possibly being TRBD2 (5 bases). The germline CDR1 and CDR2 sequences are MDHEN and SYDVKM. This CDR3 has 13 amino acids. Trimming took off 7 bases at V and 2 bases at J, with 11 bases between the two ends. The CDR3 sequence is CASIGGVQETQYF. DNA for the CDR3: TGTGCCAGCATAGGAGGTGTTCAAGAGACCCAGTACTTC.

The genes are TRBV6-5 and TRBJ1-1; D unclear. Deletions cut 9 bases from V and 1 base from J, with 6 bases between. There are 11 residues in the CDR3. CDR1 MNHEY and CDR2 SVGAGI come from the germline V gene. The CDR3 protein is CASYGNTEAFF. CDR3 nucleotides: TGTGCCAGTTACGGGAACACTGAAGCTTTCTTT.

The genes are TRBV2 and TRBJ1-2; D unclear. The CDR3 loop spans 15 amino acids. V lost 1 base to trimming and J lost 8 bases, with 17 bases between them. Germline values: CDR1 SNHLY, CDR2 FYNNEI. CDR3 loop: CASSEGSRLVRGYTF. The CDR3 DNA follows: TGTGCCAGCAGTGAAGGGAGTCGCCTGGTGCGAGGCTACACCTTC.

This sequence joins TRBV27 and TRBJ2-5; 16 positions agree with TRBD2. Germline CDR1 is MNHEY and CDR2 is SMNVEV (reference sequence). The V and J ends lost 5 bases and 5 bases, in that order; junction bases with no gene match: 11. This CDR3 is built from 18 residues. The CDR3 spells CASSRRGLGLAGGETQYF. The CDR3 DNA reads TGTGCCAGCAGTAGGAGGGGTTTGGGACTAGCGGGAGGGGAGACCCAGTACTTC.

This chain's CDR3 is CASSSQGMNTEAFF. The CDR3 DNA reads TGTGCCAGCAGCTCACAGGGTATGAACACTGAAGCTTTCTTT. This chain uses TRBV9 with TRBJ1-1; D might be TRBD1 (6 bases). Germline values: CDR1 SGDLS, CDR2 YYNGEE. This CDR3 is 14 amino acids long. V lost 4 bases and J lost 0, with 10 bases in between.

This clone was seen at least ten times. The chain uses TRBV27 and TRBJ2-1; 10 bases fit TRBD1. The trim removed 6 bases at V and 7 bases at J, leaving 9 bases unmatched. The germline V gene has CDR1 MNHEY and CDR2 SMNVEV (reference sequence). The CDR3 totals 15 residues. The CDR3 DNA follows: TGTGCCAGCAGACAGACAGGGGGCCTCAGGAATGAGCAGTTCTTC. Protein: CASRQTGGLRNEQFF.

V gene TRBV2 combines with J gene TRBJ1-5, with no clear D. The V end was cut by 6 bases, the J end by 5 bases, with 8 bases between. The germline CDR1 and CDR2 sequences are SNHLY and FYNNEI. The CDR3 is made up of 12 amino acids. The chain's CDR3 is CASRERHQPQHF. The CDR3 bases are TGTGCCAGCAGGGAGAGGCATCAGCCCCAGCATTTT.

The J gene is TRBJ1-5, the V gene TRBV18; D might be TRBD1 (6 bases). This CDR3 spans 13 amino acids. The germline V gene encodes CDR1 KGHSH and CDR2 LQKENI. V lost 5 bases and J lost 7, with 12 bases in between. CDR3 DNA sequence: TGTGCCAGCTCAATACAGGGCTACCAGCCCCAGCATTTT. Its translation: CASSIQGYQPQHF.

This clone showed up just a few times. V and J are TRBV18 and TRBJ1-2; 7 nucleotides align to TRBD1. Germline values: CDR1 KGHSH, CDR2 LQKENI. The CDR3 is made up of 13 amino acids. The V gene end was trimmed by 6 bases and the J gene end by 3 bases; junction bases not matched to a gene: 4. Here the CDR3 DNA reads TGTGCCAGCTCGCCCGACAGGGACTATGGCTACACCTTC. Translation: CASSPDRDYGYTF.

This clone was recorded once. The chain carries TRBV30 and TRBJ1-2, with a tentative D call TRBD1 (5 bases). The germline V gene encodes CDR1 GTSNPN and CDR2 SVGIG (reference sequence). Trimming shortened V by 2 bases and J by 4 bases, and 17 bases separated the two germline ends. This CDR3 is built from 15 residues. The CDR3 coding sequence is TGTGCCTGGAGTCGGACATTTGAGACAGTCTATGGCTACACCTTC. This translates into CAWSRTFETVYGYTF.

The table lists this clone with a count of one. The chain carries TRBV19 and TRBJ1-6; tentative D call: TRBD1 (6 bases). V gave up 4 bases and J gave up 7 bases, with 14 bases separating them. CDR1 is LNHDA, CDR2 SQIVND, per germline (reference sequence). This CDR3 is built from 15 residues. The CDR3: CASSTDPGVNSPLHF. In DNA form, the CDR3 reads TGTGCCAGTAGTACCGACCCAGGGGTAAATTCACCCCTCCACTTT. The full variable domain, in which reference TRBV19 and TRBJ1-6 provide the parts outside the CDR3, is DGGITQSPKYLFRKEGQNVTLSCEQNLNHDAMYWYRQDPGQGLRLIYYSQIVNDFQKGDIAEGYSVSREKKESFPLTVTSAQKNPTAFYLCASSTDPGVNSPLHFGNGTRLTVT.

The chain recombines TRBV5-6 with TRBJ2-5; 8 bases align to TRBD2. The CDR3 is 14 amino acids. With 2 bases clipped from V and 3 bases from J, the junction kept 3 bases outside the gene matches. Germline V gene lookup returns CDR1 SGHDT and CDR2 YYEEEE. The DNA of the CDR3 is TGTGCCAGCAGCTTAGCGGGAGTTAAAGAGACCCAGTACTTC. This sequence encodes CASSLAGVKETQYF.

J is TRBJ2-5 and V is TRBV3-1 (or the pseudogene TRBV3-2), with D perhaps matching TRBD1 (5 bases). This CDR3 is 12 amino acids long. V gave up 10 bases and J gave up 1 base, with 10 bases separating them. Looked up from germline, CDR1 is LGHDT and CDR2 is YNNKEL (reference sequence). CDR3 amino acids: CATSTVQETQYF. CDR3 DNA: TGTGCCACCTCGACAGTCCAAGAGACCCAGTACTTC.

Here the CDR3 DNA reads TGTGCCAGCAGCCCCCGGGGGGATCGGAACACCGGGGAGCTGTTTTTT. Translation: CASSPRGDRNTGELFF. The chain employs TRBV9 and TRBJ2-2; 7 nucleotides line up with TRBD2. CDR3 length equals 16 residues. Germline CDR1 reads SGDLS; CDR2 reads YYNGEE. Germline trimming cut 4 bases from V and 1 base from J; bases unmatched to any gene: 7.

The chain joins TRBV6-5 to TRBJ2-1; D is unresolved. Per germline, CDR1 MNHEY and CDR2 SVGAGI. This CDR3 is built from 15 residues. The V end was cut by 4 bases, the J end by 5 bases, with 15 bases between. As DNA, the CDR3 is TGTGCCAGCAGTTTCGGTCAGGTTAATCACAATGAGCAGTTCTTC. This codes for CASSFGQVNHNEQFF.

V usage is TRBV4-3 and J usage is TRBJ1-2; TRBD1 matches 7 bases. V lost 1 base and J lost 4; bases outside the gene matches: 9. The CDR3 covers 16 residues. Per the germline V gene, CDR1 is LGHNA and CDR2 is YSLEER. This chain's CDR3 is CASSQASYRDSYGYTF. CDR3 in DNA: TGCGCCAGCAGCCAAGCTTCTTATAGGGACAGCTATGGCTACACCTTC.